Shown below are 15 T cell receptor beta chains from a single sample sequenced in a study of blood T cell repertoires in COVID-19. TCRdb's table, derived via immunoSEQ multiplex PCR, lists solely in-frame clones and lacks some. Of 90,000 to 120,000 clones listed, roughly 91% are singletons. Specimen: peripheral blood. Receptor source: a human donor in a cohort sampled during active COVID-19.

The chain carries TRBV15 and TRBJ2-7, with TRBD1 identical over 8 bases. V gave up 1 base and J gave up 4 bases; unmatched junction bases: 3. The CDR3 spans 14 residues. Germline V gene lookup returns CDR1 LNHNV and CDR2 YYDKDF (reference sequence). For the CDR3, the DNA is TGTGCCACCAGCAGAGGACAGGGGAGTTACGAGCAGTACTTC. It codes for CATSRGQGSYEQYF.

The chain uses TRBV24-1 and TRBJ2-7; 10 bases align to TRBD1. The CDR3 runs to 16 residues. V was pared by 4 bases and J by 6 bases, with 11 bases of the junction left unmatched. CDR1 KGHDR and CDR2 SFDVKD come from the germline V gene. CDR3 DNA: TGTGCCACCAGTGAGGGATCCGGGACAGGGGTGGTCGAGCAGTACTTC. Amino acids: CATSEGSGTGVVEQYF.

V usage is TRBV5-8 and J usage is TRBJ2-5, with TRBD1 identical over 9 bases. V shed 2 bases, J shed 5 bases, and the junction held 4 bases outside the gene matches. Germline values: CDR1 SGHTS, CDR2 YDEGEE. The CDR3 covers 14 residues. The CDR3 spells CASSLTGGLETQYF. Written as DNA, the CDR3 is TGTGCCAGCAGCTTAACAGGGGGCCTGGAGACCCAGTACTTC.

The V call is TRBV19, the J call TRBJ2-1, with 8 bases aligning to TRBD1. With V trimmed by 5 bases and J by 2 bases, 17 bases remained unmatched. The length of the CDR3 is 19 residues. CDR1 and CDR2 (germline): LNHDA, SQIVND (reference sequence). The CDR3 sequence: CASSADRGTAAATYNEQFF. As DNA, the CDR3 is TGTGCCAGTAGTGCCGACAGGGGTACTGCAGCGGCGACCTACAATGAGCAGTTCTTC.

The V gene is TRBV28, the J gene TRBJ2-5, with TRBD1 identical over 7 bases. CDR3 length: 14 amino acids. After removal of 4 bases from V and 5 bases from J, the junction contained 7 bases not matched to a gene. Germline V lookup: CDR1 MDHEN, CDR2 SYDVKM. In DNA, the CDR3 is TGTGCCAGCAGTTACTTGACAGGGTTGGAGACCCAGTACTTC. The encoded protein is CASSYLTGLETQYF.

The V gene is TRBV6-2 or TRBV6-3, the J gene TRBJ2-1, with 7 positions matching TRBD2. CDR3 size: 14 residues. Germline CDR1 and CDR2: MNHEY and SVGEGT. The V gene end was trimmed by 2 bases and the J gene end by 6 bases; junction bases not matched to a gene: 4. DNA for the CDR3: TGTGCCAGCAGTTACGGACTAGTGCTCAATGAGCAGTTCTTC. Translated: CASSYGLVLNEQFF.

This clone appeared a single time. The chain recombines TRBV12-5 with TRBJ1-1; the D gene is possibly TRBD1 (5 bases). Looked up from germline, CDR1 is LGHNT and CDR2 is FRNRAP. Trimming stripped 4 bases from V and 11 bases from J, with 17 bases between. The CDR3 is made up of 13 amino acids. The CDR3 loop is CASGSPERDWAFF. CDR3 nucleotide sequence: TGTGCTAGTGGTTCCCCTGAGAGGGACTGGGCTTTCTTT.

CDR3 residues: CASSLESLPSRYSYTF. In DNA, the CDR3 is TGTGCCAGCAGCCTCGAATCCCTGCCATCCAGGTATTCCTACACCTTC. V is TRBV3-1 (or the pseudogene TRBV3-2) and J is TRBJ1-2; D gene uncertain. CDR3 length equals 16 residues. Germline V CDR1 and CDR2: LGHDT, YNNKEL (reference sequence). Between the trimmed V and J ends, which lost 4 bases and 10 bases, there was a span of 25 bases.

The V call is TRBV28, the J call TRBJ2-1, with TRBD2 identical over 9 bases. This CDR3 contains 14 residues. V lost 10 bases, J lost 4 bases, and 8 bases stayed unmatched. Germline CDR1 reads MDHEN; CDR2 reads SYDVKM. CDR3 loop: CATGREGRYNEQFF. CDR3 DNA sequence: TGTGCCACCGGGCGGGAGGGCCGGTACAATGAGCAGTTCTTC.

The V gene is TRBV7-9, the J gene TRBJ1-1; 9 nucleotides align to TRBD1. This CDR3 comprises 17 residues. The trim removed 5 bases at V and 4 bases at J, leaving 14 bases unmatched. Germline V gene data show CDR1 as SEHNR and CDR2 as FQNEAQ (reference sequence). The CDR3 nucleotides are TGTGCCAGCAGCCTGGGACAGGGAGGCCCCCGCCCCACTGAAGCTTTCTTT. Residues: CASSLGQGGPRPTEAFF.

The gene calls are TRBV5-8 and TRBJ2-7, with 9 bases fitting TRBD2. Unmatched junction bases numbered 6, after V lost 3 bases and J lost 2 bases. Per germline, CDR1 SGHTS and CDR2 YDEGEE. The CDR3 loop spans 15 amino acids. The CDR3 sequence is CASSSAGGSTYEQYF. The DNA of the CDR3 is TGTGCCAGCAGCTCAGCGGGAGGCTCGACCTACGAGCAGTACTTC.

V and J are TRBV27 and TRBJ1-4; unclear D gene. V lost 1 base and J lost 7, with 16 bases in between. This CDR3 has 16 amino acids. Germline V lookup: CDR1 MNHEY, CDR2 SMNVEV (reference sequence). The CDR3 sequence is CASSLFWRNGPEKLFF. DNA of the CDR3: TGTGCCAGCAGTTTATTTTGGCGGAATGGTCCTGAAAAACTGTTTTTT.

The chain recombines TRBV18 with TRBJ2-7; the D gene is possibly TRBD1 (5 bases). The CDR3 has 14 residues. Trimming pared 1 base from V and 0 bases from J, leaving 7 bases between. The germline CDR1 and CDR2 sequences are KGHSH and LQKENI. CDR3 residues: CASSPQDISYEQYF. The DNA of the CDR3 is TGTGCCAGCTCACCACAGGACATCTCCTACGAGCAGTACTTC.

This chain links TRBV28 with TRBJ2-2; 8 bases are shared with TRBD1. The CDR3 extends over 14 amino acids. Germline loops: CDR1 MDHEN, CDR2 SYDVKM. V gave up 7 bases and J gave up 6 bases; unmatched junction bases: 7. CDR3 DNA: TGTGCCAGCAAGATGGACAGGGACTCCGGGGAGCTGTTTTTT. Protein product: CASKMDRDSGELFF.

This chain links TRBV5-6 with TRBJ2-7, with 8 bases lining up with TRBD2. CDR1 is SGHDT and CDR2 is YYEEEE in the germline V gene. Unmatched junction bases numbered 5, after V lost 0 bases and J lost 3 bases. CDR3 length: 15 residues. The CDR3 loop is CASSLVVSGVYEQYF. For the CDR3, the DNA is TGTGCCAGCAGCTTGGTAGTTAGCGGGGTCTACGAGCAGTACTTC.